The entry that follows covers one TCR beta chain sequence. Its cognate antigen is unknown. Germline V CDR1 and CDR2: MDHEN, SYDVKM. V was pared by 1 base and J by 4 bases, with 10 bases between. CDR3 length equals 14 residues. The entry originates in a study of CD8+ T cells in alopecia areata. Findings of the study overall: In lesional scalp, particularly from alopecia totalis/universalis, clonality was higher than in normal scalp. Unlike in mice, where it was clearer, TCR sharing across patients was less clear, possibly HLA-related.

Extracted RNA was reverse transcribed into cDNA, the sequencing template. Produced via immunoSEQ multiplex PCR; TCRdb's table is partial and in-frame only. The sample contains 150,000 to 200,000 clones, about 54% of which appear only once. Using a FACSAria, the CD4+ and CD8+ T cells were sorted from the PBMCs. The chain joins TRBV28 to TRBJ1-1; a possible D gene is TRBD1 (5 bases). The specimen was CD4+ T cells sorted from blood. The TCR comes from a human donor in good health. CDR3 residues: CASSLSGPATEAFF. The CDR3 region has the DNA TGTGCCAGCAGTTTATCGGGGCCCGCCACTGAAGCTTTCTTT.